The 26 T cell receptor beta chains below were found in one sample sequenced in a study of blood T cell repertoires in COVID-19. Method: immunoSEQ multiplex PCR; TCRdb's copy keeps in-frame clones and lacks some. The table lists some 200,000 clones, approximately 89% of them singletons. The sample was peripheral blood. The origin of the receptors is a woman aged 55-75 years with acute or convalescent COVID-19.

The chain couples TRBV27 to TRBJ1-5; 8 nucleotides agree with TRBD1. The trim removed 5 bases at V and 7 bases at J, leaving 10 bases unmatched. The germline V gene has CDR1 MNHEY and CDR2 SMNVEV (reference sequence). This CDR3 has 15 residues. Here the CDR3 DNA reads TGTGCCAGCAGTGGGGCTGGACAGGGATTGCAGCCCCAGCATTTT. Translated: CASSGAGQGLQPQHF.

V and J are TRBV2 and TRBJ2-2, with 7 bases matching TRBD1. Germline trimming cut 2 bases from V and 9 bases from J; bases unmatched to any gene: 12. Per the germline V gene, CDR1 is SNHLY and CDR2 is FYNNEI. This CDR3 contains 16 residues. The CDR3 here is CASSEMWDSRSRELFF. The CDR3 DNA sequence: TGTGCCAGCAGTGAAATGTGGGACAGCCGGAGCAGGGAGCTGTTTTTT. Using reference TRBV2 and TRBJ2-2 for the parts outside the CDR3, the full variable domain is EPEVTQTPSHQVTQMGQEVILRCVPISNHLYFYWYRQILGQKVEFLVSFYNNEISEKSEIFDDQFSVERPDGSNFTLKIRSTKLEDSAMYFCASSEMWDSRSRELFFGEGSRLTVL.

The V and J genes are TRBV7-3 and TRBJ1-1; 9 bases agree with TRBD1. From germline, CDR1 is SGHTA and CDR2 FQGTGA. The CDR3 is 15 residues long. V dropped 6 bases and J dropped 2; count of bases not matched to a gene: 7. For the CDR3, the DNA is TGTGCCAGCAGTCCAGCCACAGGGGGCAACACTGAAGCTTTCTTT. It yields the protein CASSPATGGNTEAFF.

The sample holds a few counts of this clone. The chain joins TRBV19 to TRBJ1-2; 7 bases map to TRBD1. CDR1 is LNHDA, CDR2 SQIVND, per germline (reference sequence). The CDR3 runs 13 residues. The ends lost 6 bases at V and 3 bases at J; junction bases unmatched: 4. The CDR3 loop reads CASSLGQYYGYTF. The CDR3, as DNA: TGTGCCAGTAGCCTGGGACAGTACTATGGCTACACCTTC.

This chain joins TRBV3-1 (or the pseudogene TRBV3-2) and TRBJ1-2; D is unclear. V was clipped by 4 bases and J by 1 base, with 16 bases between them. Germline V lookup: CDR1 LGHDT, CDR2 YNNKEL (reference sequence). This CDR3 is 16 amino acids long. The CDR3 sequence is CASSRTVARYNYGYTF. CDR3 nucleotide sequence: TGTGCCAGCAGCCGTACGGTCGCTCGATATAACTATGGCTACACCTTC.

The V gene is TRBV3-1 (or the pseudogene TRBV3-2), the J gene TRBJ2-1, with 14 bases fitting TRBD2. CDR3 size: 15 residues. Germline V gene lookup returns CDR1 LGHDT and CDR2 YNNKEL (reference sequence). Trimming cost V 5 bases and J 10 bases; bases outside gene matches: 7. For the CDR3, the DNA is TGTGCCAGCAGCAATGGACTAGCGGGAGGAGGAGAGCAGTTCTTC. Its protein product is CASSNGLAGGGEQFF.

The chain combines TRBV7-3 with TRBJ2-1; maybe TRBD2 (5 bases). V was shortened by 8 bases and J by 3 bases, with 14 bases between the two germline ends. The CDR3 is 14 amino acids. CDR1 and CDR2 from the germline V gene are SGHTA and FQGTGA. DNA of the CDR3: TGTGCCAGCGGCCCTGGCGGGCTCTACAATGAGCAGTTCTTC. Protein sequence: CASGPGGLYNEQFF. The full variable domain, in which reference TRBV7-3 and TRBJ2-1 provide the parts outside the CDR3, is GAGVSQTPSNKVTEKGKYVELRCDPISGHTALYWYRQSLGQGPEFLIYFQGTGAADDSGLPNDRFFAVRPEGSVSTLKIQRTERGDSAVYLCASGPGGLYNEQFFGPGTRLTVL.

The gene calls are TRBV28 and TRBJ1-1; D is perhaps TRBD1 (6 bases). The V gene's germline CDR1 is MDHEN and CDR2 SYDVKM. The germline V and J ends were trimmed by 3 bases and 5 bases, with 19 bases remaining between them. CDR3 length: 16 amino acids. The chain's CDR3 is CASSFVRGGLRTEAFF. The CDR3 region has the DNA TGTGCCAGCAGTTTCGTTCGCGGGGGGCTTAGAACTGAAGCTTTCTTT.

This chain connects TRBV3-1 (or the pseudogene TRBV3-2) to TRBJ1-2, with D hard to call. V was clipped by 2 bases and J by 2 bases, with 6 bases between them. This CDR3 comprises 13 residues. Germline CDR1 reads LGHDT; CDR2 reads YNNKEL (reference sequence). CDR3 bases: TGTGCCAGCAGCCAAACCGCGAACTATGGCTACACCTTC. Residues: CASSQTANYGYTF.

This sequence joins TRBV6-6 and TRBJ1-1, with 7 bases aligning to TRBD1. Germline V gene lookup returns CDR1 MNHNY and CDR2 SVGAGI (reference sequence). The CDR3 length is 15 residues. The V segment lost 7 bases and the J segment 4 bases; nucleotides outside the gene matches: 12. The chain's CDR3 is CASTEQGLIGTEAFF. In DNA, the CDR3 is TGTGCCAGCACCGAACAGGGGTTGATCGGCACTGAAGCTTTCTTT.

DNA for the CDR3: TGTGCCAGCAGCCAATTGGGCCTAGCGGGAGTTGGTGAGCAGTTCTTC. Its protein product is CASSQLGLAGVGEQFF. The chain employs TRBV16 and TRBJ2-1; 10 bases line up with TRBD2. CDR1 and CDR2 (germline): KGHSY, FQNENV. This CDR3 comprises 16 residues. V was clipped by 1 base and J by 9 bases; unmatched bases: 9.

The rearrangement links TRBV6-5 to TRBJ1-1; D remains ambiguous. Trimming pared 0 bases from V and 2 bases from J, leaving 13 bases between. Germline V gene data show CDR1 as MNHEY and CDR2 as SVGAGI. The CDR3 is 16 amino acids. The CDR3 DNA is TGTGCCAGCAGTTACTCCAGGAGGCCGATAAACACTGAAGCTTTCTTT. It is translated as CASSYSRRPINTEAFF.

The rearrangement uses TRBV11-2 and TRBJ2-4, with TRBD2 matching over 8 bases. V gave up 5 bases and J gave up 6 bases; unmatched junction bases: 3. CDR3 length equals 13 residues. Per the germline V gene, CDR1 is SGHAT and CDR2 is FQNNGV. CDR3 amino acids: CASSPGLVNIQYF. CDR3 nucleotide sequence: TGTGCCAGCAGCCCGGGACTAGTAAACATTCAGTACTTC.

The V and J genes are TRBV7-3 and TRBJ1-1; D might be TRBD1 (5 bases). Trimming cost V 2 bases and J 3 bases, with 10 bases left between them. Germline V gene data show CDR1 as SGHTA and CDR2 as FQGTGA. The CDR3 totals 14 residues. Here the CDR3 reads CASSLGGAYTEAFF. Written as DNA, the CDR3 is TGTGCCAGCAGCTTAGGAGGGGCGTACACTGAAGCTTTCTTT.

The chain employs TRBV21-1 and TRBJ2-1; the D call in the table, TRBD1, was not verified against the DNA. TRBV21-1 is reported as a pseudogene. The CDR3 is made up of 15 amino acids. DNA of the CDR3: TGTGCCAGCAGCACCCGGGACAGAGACTACAATGAGCAGTTCTTC. Translating gives CASSTRDRDYNEQFF.

The V gene is TRBV3-1 (or the pseudogene TRBV3-2), the J gene TRBJ2-1, with 8 positions matching TRBD2. Germline V CDR1 and CDR2: LGHDT, YNNKEL (reference sequence). The CDR3 contains 15 residues. V was clipped by 5 bases and J by 7 bases; unmatched bases: 10. CDR3 sequence reads: CASSTVSGRSNEQFF. The CDR3 DNA sequence: TGTGCCAGCAGCACGGTAAGCGGGAGATCGAATGAGCAGTTCTTC.

The V and J genes are TRBV6-5 and TRBJ2-5; D is unresolved. The CDR3 is 13 amino acids. CDR1 is MNHEY and CDR2 is SVGAGI in the germline V gene. The V end lost 4 bases, the J end lost 0 bases, and 6 bases lay between the germline ends. The CDR3 region is CASSSTYQETQYF. In DNA, the CDR3 is TGTGCCAGCAGTTCGACTTACCAAGAGACCCAGTACTTC.

The chain couples TRBV19 to TRBJ2-2; the D gene is possibly TRBD2 (5 bases). Per germline, CDR1 LNHDA and CDR2 SQIVND (reference sequence). V was shortened by 5 bases and J by 0 bases, with 10 bases between the two germline ends. The length of the CDR3 is 15 residues. The CDR3 nucleotides read TGTGCCAGTAGTGCCGGGAAAGCGAACACCGGGGAGCTGTTTTTT. Translating it yields CASSAGKANTGELFF.

The J gene is TRBJ2-2, the V gene TRBV28, with 7 bases identical to TRBD1. The CDR3 is 15 amino acids. The V and J ends lost 2 bases and 5 bases, in that order; junction bases with no gene match: 5. CDR1 and CDR2 (germline): MDHEN, SYDVKM. The chain's CDR3 is CASSLNRGRTGELFF. DNA of the CDR3: TGTGCCAGCAGTTTAAACAGGGGCAGGACCGGGGAGCTGTTTTTT.

V gene TRBV19 combines with J gene TRBJ1-3; 7 bases align to TRBD1. Germline-derived CDR1 and CDR2 are LNHDA and SQIVND (reference sequence). The CDR3 covers 15 residues. V lost 6 bases, J lost 4 bases, and 9 bases stayed unmatched. The CDR3 spells CASSNGQARGNTIYF. The CDR3, as DNA: TGTGCCAGTAGCAATGGACAGGCGAGGGGAAACACCATATATTTT.

The gene calls are TRBV2 and TRBJ1-4; the match to TRBD1 covers 8 bases. Losses at the gene ends were 4 bases for V and 7 bases for J; bases not matched to a gene: 8. Germline CDR1 SNHLY, CDR2 FYNNEI. The CDR3 is 15 residues long. The CDR3 nucleotides are TGTGCCAGCAGTGGTGGGACAGGAGGGTTTGAAAAACTGTTTTTT. This codes for CASSGGTGGFEKLFF.

This chain links TRBV11-1 with TRBJ2-3; 8 nucleotides agree with TRBD2. CDR3 length: 13 amino acids. The junction had 3 bases not matched to a gene; V was cut back by 1 base and J by 9 bases. Germline CDR1 SGHAT, CDR2 FQDESV (reference sequence). DNA of the CDR3: TGTGCCAGCAGCTTAGAAACTAGCGGAACGCAGTATTTT. This translates into CASSLETSGTQYF. The entire variable domain, with the rest obtained from reference TRBV11-1 and TRBJ2-3, is as follows: EAEVAQSPRYKITEKSQAVAFWCDPISGHATLYWYRQILGQGPELLVQFQDESVVDDSQLPKDRFSAERLKGVDSTLKIQPAELGDSAMYLCASSLETSGTQYFGPGTRLTVL.

This sequence joins TRBV29-1 and TRBJ2-7; 7 nucleotides agree with TRBD1. The CDR3 runs 15 residues. Germline V gives CDR1 SQVTM, CDR2 ANQGSEA. CDR3 sequence (DNA): TGCAGTCGAACGTATCGGCCCGACAGGGAAAACGAGCAGTACTTC. It is translated as CSRTYRPDRENEQYF.

J is TRBJ2-2 and V is TRBV12-3 or TRBV12-4, with D possibly TRBD1 on 6 matching bases. The V and J ends lost 10 bases and 6 bases respectively, with 15 bases between them. The CDR3 runs 13 residues. The CDR3 protein is CATGYTGSGELFF. The DNA for the CDR3 is TGTGCCACCGGCTATACAGGGTCCGGGGAGCTGTTTTTT.

The J gene is TRBJ1-2, the V gene TRBV19, with 9 bases lining up with TRBD1. J was trimmed by 5 bases and V by 6 bases; bases with no gene match: 7. CDR3 length: 14 residues. Germline-derived CDR1 and CDR2 are LNHDA and SQIVND (reference sequence). This chain's CDR3 is CASRKPGQGYGYTF. CDR3 nucleotide sequence: TGTGCCAGTAGGAAGCCGGGACAGGGATATGGCTACACCTTC. The whole variable domain, filled in from reference TRBV19 and TRBJ1-2, reads DGGITQSPKYLFRKEGQNVTLSCEQNLNHDAMYWYRQDPGQGLRLIYYSQIVNDFQKGDIAEGYSVSREKKESFPLTVTSAQKNPTAFYLCASRKPGQGYGYTFGSGTRLTVV.

The chain has TRBV6-4 and TRBJ2-3; D is perhaps TRBD2 (6 bases). Trimming removed 2 bases from V and 10 bases from J, with 19 bases in between. The CDR3 spans 15 residues. Germline V gives CDR1 MRHNA, CDR2 SNTAGT. In DNA form, the CDR3 reads TGTGCCAGCAGTGACGGAATACCGGGAGCATCACCGCAGTATTTT. Amino acid sequence: CASSDGIPGASPQYF.